The rows below give T cell receptor beta chains drawn from one sample of a study of blood T cell repertoires in COVID-19. Sequencing was performed with immunoSEQ multiplex PCR; in TCRdb, only in-frame clones are kept and a portion is missing. The sample carries 150,000 to 200,000 clones, around 90% recorded once. The sequenced sample consisted of peripheral blood. Every receptor here comes from a human donor in a cohort sampled during active COVID-19. Each CDR3 is given without its conserved first and last residue.

V gene	J gene	CDR3 protein
TRBV20-1	TRBJ2-7	SAPWDRGAS
TRBV7-9	TRBJ1-1	ASSLEALMNTEAF
TRBV9	TRBJ1-5	ASSVGQGINQPQH
TRBV5-5	TRBJ1-2	ASSLAGQNSGGYT
TRBV6-5	TRBJ1-5	ASRKRGLPNQPQH
TRBV4-3	TRBJ2-2	ASSRKPSGGVNTGELF
TRBV2	TRBJ2-2	ASSRTQTNTGELF
TRBV7-8	TRBJ1-3	ASSLFATRDSSGNTIY
TRBV30	TRBJ1-1	AWRDREWPLDTEAF
TRBV3-1/TRBV3-2	TRBJ1-4	ASSKRADRTNEKLF
TRBV5-1	TRBJ2-1	ASSLEPQRGDNEQF
TRBV9	TRBJ2-5	ASSGGRGETQY
TRBV11-2	TRBJ2-7	ASSSFLPGQGYLYEQY
TRBV7-2	TRBJ2-3	ASTPPGLAGADTQY
TRBV7-2	TRBJ2-7	ASSLASGYSYEQY
TRBV7-2	TRBJ1-5	ASSLGYSNQPQH
TRBV11-1	TRBJ2-7	ASSLQDRGRFEQY
TRBV5-6	TRBJ1-3	ASSLGQSISGNTIY
TRBV2	TRBJ1-1	ASSGEGQMNTEAF
TRBV9	TRBJ2-1	ASSVVAAPTYNEQF
TRBV9	TRBJ2-1	ASSVGGGGRPSNNEQF
TRBV6-5	TRBJ2-7	ASRDRGTYEQY